These 23 T cell receptor beta chains came from one sample sequenced in a study of control samples from healthy donors and cancer patients. Using immunoSEQ multiplex PCR, the repertoire was profiled, and TCRdb retains in-frame clones only, with some absent. The repertoire includes 80,000 or so clones, approximately 94% of them detected once, and roughly 6.1% sits in the top ten. Sequenced input: blood. These receptors were obtained from a woman aged 40 to 50 in good health.

The chain uses TRBV19 and TRBJ2-7; D ambiguous. Germline V gene sequence: CDR1 LNHDA, CDR2 SQIVND (reference sequence). Trimming cost V 9 bases and J 4 bases, with 13 bases left between them. The length of the CDR3 is 12 residues. The CDR3 loop is CARTVETYEQYF. The CDR3 DNA reads as TGTGCCAGGACCGTAGAGACTTACGAGCAGTACTTC. The whole variable domain, filled in from reference TRBV19 and TRBJ2-7, reads DGGITQSPKYLFRKEGQNVTLSCEQNLNHDAMYWYRQDPGQGLRLIYYSQIVNDFQKGDIAEGYSVSREKKESFPLTVTSAQKNPTAFYLCARTVETYEQYFGPGTRLTVT.

V and J are TRBV12-3 or TRBV12-4 and TRBJ2-1; D uncertain. This CDR3 region has 13 residues. Trimming pared 5 bases from V and 5 bases from J, leaving 10 bases between. Here the CDR3 DNA reads TGTGCCAGCAGTCCATCGTTCGACAATGAGCAGTTCTTC. This sequence encodes CASSPSFDNEQFF.

The V and J genes are TRBV6-5 and TRBJ1-5; D possibly corresponds to TRBD1 (5 bases). The CDR3 spans 14 residues. Germline V gene sequence: CDR1 MNHEY, CDR2 SVGAGI. V was trimmed by 1 base and J by 6 bases, leaving 10 bases between them. CDR3 sequence (DNA): TGTGCCAGCAGTTACTATCAGGGAGGTCAGCCCCAGCATTTT. It translates to CASSYYQGGQPQHF.

The chain has TRBV12-5 and TRBJ1-2; possibly TRBD1 for D (5 bases). The V end lost 1 base, the J end lost 2 bases, and 8 bases lay between the germline ends. The CDR3 loop spans 14 amino acids. In germline, CDR1 is LGHNT, CDR2 FRNRAP. The CDR3 region has the DNA TGTGCTAGTGGTTTGGGCAGGGTAAACTATGGCTACACCTTC. Protein: CASGLGRVNYGYTF.

The CDR3 here is CASSFSGVGIFYEQYF. CDR3 nucleotides: TGTGCCAGCAGTTTTAGCGGCGTCGGCATCTTCTACGAGCAGTACTTC. This rearrangement joins TRBV27 to TRBJ2-7, with a tentative D call TRBD2 (6 bases). Germline V gene lookup returns CDR1 MNHEY and CDR2 SMNVEV (reference sequence). The CDR3 is 16 amino acids. V dropped 3 bases and J dropped 3 bases, with 18 bases sitting between them.

This chain links TRBV29-1 with TRBJ2-1, with 7 bases that match TRBD2. Germline CDR1 is SQVTM and CDR2 is ANQGSEA. Trimming removed 2 bases from V and 1 base from J; junction bases left unmatched: 8. The CDR3 has 16 amino acids. CDR3 in DNA: TGCAGCGTTGAACCCCCTGATAGCGGGTCCTACAATGAGCAGTTCTTC. It specifies CSVEPPDSGSYNEQFF.

The rearrangement uses TRBV11-2 and TRBJ2-5; weak D call: TRBD1 (5 bases). The CDR3 loop spans 16 amino acids. The V end lost 3 bases, the J end lost 0 bases, and 14 bases lay between the germline ends. CDR1 is SGHAT, CDR2 FQNNGV, per germline. The CDR3 DNA reads TGTGCCAGCAGCTTCATAAGTATGACAGACCAAGAGACCCAGTACTTC. This encodes CASSFISMTDQETQYF.

J is TRBJ1-6 and V is TRBV3-1 (or the pseudogene TRBV3-2); no clear D gene. The CDR3 sequence is 13 residues long. Deletions cut 1 base from V and 9 bases from J, with 7 bases between. The germline V gene encodes CDR1 LGHDT and CDR2 YNNKEL (reference sequence). The CDR3 sequence is CASSQGGGSPLHF. The CDR3 DNA reads as TGTGCCAGCAGCCAAGGGGGAGGTTCACCCCTCCACTTT.

This clone has a handful of counts. This chain uses TRBV7-8 with TRBJ2-2, with 8 bases matching TRBD1. Germline CDR1 SGHVS, CDR2 FQNEAQ. V dropped 4 bases and J dropped 4; count of bases not matched to a gene: 2. The CDR3 has 14 amino acids. This chain's CDR3 is CASSSQGATGELFF. The CDR3 bases are TGTGCCAGCAGCTCCCAGGGGGCCACCGGGGAGCTGTTTTTT.

V and J are TRBV2 and TRBJ1-6; 8 bases align to TRBD1. CDR1 and CDR2 (germline): SNHLY, FYNNEI. Trimming at V came to 8 bases and at J to 7 bases, leaving 4 bases not matched to a gene. CDR3 length: 13 residues. The CDR3 loop is CASHTGGNSPLHF. The CDR3 DNA is TGTGCCAGCCATACAGGGGGAAATTCACCCCTCCACTTT.

This chain joins TRBV23-1 and TRBJ2-6; 7 nucleotides align to TRBD1. TRBV23-1 falls under the ORF class, with uncertain function. This CDR3 is built from 15 residues. V was pared by 10 bases and J by 0 bases, with 6 bases of the junction left unmatched. The CDR3 DNA sequence: TGCGCCAAACAGGGGCTCCCCTCTGGGGCCAACGTCCTGACTTTC. Protein sequence: CAKQGLPSGANVLTF.

CDR3 in DNA: TGTGCCAGCAGTTACCGCAGTGCCGGGGCTAATGAAAAACTGTTTTTT. Protein sequence: CASSYRSAGANEKLFF. V and J are TRBV6-5 and TRBJ1-4, with D unclear. Germline V lookup: CDR1 MNHEY, CDR2 SVGAGI. The CDR3 totals 16 residues. Trimming removed 2 bases from V and 3 bases from J, with 13 bases in between.

The rearrangement links TRBV5-1 to TRBJ2-2, with a possible D match to TRBD2 (5 bases). Germline V gene data show CDR1 as SGHRS and CDR2 as YFSETQ. This CDR3 spans 16 amino acids. Trimming left V 0 bases short and J 2 bases short, with 11 bases between. This CDR3 reads CASSLGGGGNTGELFF. CDR3 in DNA: TGCGCCAGCAGCTTGGGCGGCGGAGGAAACACCGGGGAGCTGTTTTTT.

The J gene is TRBJ1-6, the V gene TRBV5-5, with 10 bases that match TRBD1. J was trimmed by 9 bases and V by 5 bases; bases with no gene match: 11. The CDR3 totals 16 residues. Germline CDR1 is SGHKS and CDR2 is YYEKEE (reference sequence). CDR3 DNA sequence: TGTGCCAGCAGGACTGCTGGGACAGGGGTGCGTTCACCCCTCCACTTT. It is translated as CASRTAGTGVRSPLHF.

This chain connects TRBV2 to TRBJ2-1, with TRBD2 identical over 14 bases. The V gene's germline CDR1 is SNHLY and CDR2 FYNNEI. This CDR3 has 17 residues. The ends lost 4 bases at V and 3 bases at J; junction bases unmatched: 5. The CDR3 here is CASSGLAGGRGYNEQFF. Here the CDR3 DNA reads TGTGCCAGCAGTGGACTAGCGGGAGGGCGCGGCTACAATGAGCAGTTCTTC.

The chain is built from TRBV28 and TRBJ2-5, with TRBD2 as a possible D gene (5 bases). CDR3 length: 14 amino acids. Trimming shortened V by 5 bases and J by 2 bases, and 12 bases separated the two germline ends. Germline CDR1 is MDHEN and CDR2 is SYDVKM. The DNA of the CDR3 is TGTGCCAGCAGTGGTGGACTGCCACAAGAGACCCAGTACTTC. This encodes CASSGGLPQETQYF.

J is TRBJ2-1 and V is TRBV9, with 10 bases lining up with TRBD2. V lost 1 base, J lost 7 bases, and 5 bases stayed unmatched. The CDR3 extends over 15 amino acids. The germline CDR1 and CDR2 sequences are SGDLS and YYNGEE. CDR3 sequence (DNA): TGTGCCAGCAGCGTAAGCGGGGGGGCAGGTAATGAGCAGTTCTTC. It codes for CASSVSGGAGNEQFF.

The chain uses TRBV23-1 and TRBJ2-3; no firm D call. TRBV23-1 is noted as an ORF with a role that remains uncertain. The CDR3 loop spans 10 amino acids. Trimming cost V 4 bases and J 7 bases, with 3 bases left between them. The DNA for the CDR3 is TGCGCCAGCAGTCGCCATACGCAGTATTTT. Amino acids: CASSRHTQYF.

The genes are TRBV6-6 and TRBJ2-7; D call uncertain. Trimming removed 5 bases at V and 0 bases at J, with 11 bases between. The CDR3 runs to 14 residues. Germline CDR1 is MNHNY and CDR2 is SVGAGI (reference sequence). CDR3 in amino acids: CASSPLVSSYEQYF. In nucleotides, the CDR3 is TGTGCCAGCAGTCCTCTCGTAAGCTCCTACGAGCAGTACTTC.

The chain uses TRBV7-8 and TRBJ2-2; 11 positions agree with TRBD1. Looked up from germline, CDR1 is SGHVS and CDR2 is FQNEAQ. The length of the CDR3 is 18 residues. V shed 5 bases and J 6 bases; nucleotides not matched to a gene: 14. The DNA for the CDR3 is TGTGCCAGCAGCCCGACCACCCCCGGACAGGGGGCGGCCGGGGAGCTGTTTTTT. Its translation: CASSPTTPGQGAAGELFF.

This clone was counted a single time. The chain is built from TRBV28 and TRBJ1-1; maybe TRBD1 (5 bases). Germline loops: CDR1 MDHEN, CDR2 SYDVKM. CDR3 length: 17 amino acids. With 3 bases removed from V and 11 bases from J, the gap between germline ends came to 28 bases. The CDR3 here is CASSFGISAGWGVSAFF. The CDR3 nucleotides read TGTGCCAGCAGTTTTGGAATTTCGGCAGGGTGGGGGGTAAGTGCTTTCTTT.

The chain joins TRBV27 to TRBJ2-1; D is uncertain. V was pared by 10 bases and J by 2 bases, with 6 bases between. The CDR3 covers 11 residues. CDR1 and CDR2 (germline): MNHEY, SMNVEV (reference sequence). CDR3 loop: CATSTYNEQFF. Here the CDR3 DNA reads TGTGCCACCTCGACCTACAATGAGCAGTTCTTC.

The chain links TRBV18 to TRBJ2-3; 10 nucleotides agree with TRBD2. Germline CDR1 is KGHSH and CDR2 is LQKENI. The CDR3 length is 13 residues. V shed 8 bases, J shed 1 base, and the junction held 0 bases outside the gene matches. CDR3 nucleotide sequence: TGTGCCAGCGGGACTAGCGGCACAGATACGCAGTATTTT. It encodes CASGTSGTDTQYF.